These T cell receptor beta chains were read from a single sample in a study of T cells in localized non-small cell lung cancer. Produced via immunoSEQ multiplex PCR; TCRdb's table is partial and in-frame only. Among fewer than 75,000 clones listed, less than 85% were seen once. The source was peripheral blood, collected before any cancer treatment. The source is a female donor at least 60 years old with stage I lung adenocarcinoma. The CDR3 runs from the conserved cysteine through the conserved F or W. D genes are given only for firm matches. Rows may omit the clone size; those that give it use once, few, many or a size class.

v_gene	len	abundance	j_gene	d_gene	CDR3aa	CDR3nt
TRBV2	14	.	TRBJ2-1	TRBD2	CASIVQRGTNEQFF	TGTGCCAGCATCGTCCAGCGGGGGACCAATGAGCAGTTCTTC
TRBV4-3	13	few	TRBJ2-7	.	CASSQRLSYEQYF	TGCGCCAGCAGCCAGAGACTCTCCTACGAGCAGTACTTC
TRBV6-5	13	.	TRBJ1-4	.	CASSHRTNEKLFF	TGTGCCAGCTCCCACAGAACTAATGAAAAACTGTTTTTT
TRBV5-1	14	.	TRBJ2-7	.	CASSLDPGSYEQYF	TGCGCCAGCAGCTTGGACCCAGGCTCCTACGAGCAGTACTTC
TRBV18	16	.	TRBJ1-6	.	CASSPGGGSSNSPLHF	TGTGCCAGCTCACCCGGAGGAGGCAGTAGCAATTCACCCCTCCACTTT
TRBV5-1	16	.	TRBJ2-3	.	CASSLEGGGGTDTQYF	TGCGCCAGCAGCTTGGAGGGAGGGGGCGGCACAGATACGCAGTATTTT
TRBV29-1	13	.	TRBJ1-5	TRBD1	CSVATGRDQPQHF	TGCAGCGTCGCGACAGGGCGAGATCAGCCCCAGCATTTT
TRBV6-5	15	.	TRBJ1-6	TRBD1	CASREPGQLNSPLHF	TGTGCCAGCAGAGAACCGGGACAGTTAAATTCACCCCTCCACTTT
TRBV11-3	13	few	TRBJ1-2	TRBD1	CASSFGTVDGYTF	TGTGCCAGCAGCTTCGGGACAGTCGATGGCTACACCTTC
TRBV5-1	14	.	TRBJ1-3	.	CASSLAGTGNTIYF	TGCGCCAGCAGCTTGGCGGGAACTGGAAACACCATATATTTT
TRBV28	17	.	TRBJ1-2	.	CASSLEDPAPINYGYTF	TGTGCCAGCAGTTTGGAGGATCCAGCACCTATTAACTATGGCTACACCTTC
TRBV7-9	16	.	TRBJ1-3	.	CASSLGGLVSGNTIYF	TGTGCCAGCAGCTTAGGAGGACTTGTCTCTGGAAACACCATATATTTT
TRBV12-5	17	.	TRBJ1-2	.	CASGLAPSLRVSYGYTF	TGTGCTAGTGGTTTGGCCCCCTCGCTGCGGGTCAGCTATGGCTACACCTTC
TRBV5-1	15	.	TRBJ2-7	TRBD1	CASSWRGQGSYEQYF	TGCGCCAGCAGCTGGCGGGGACAGGGATCTTACGAGCAGTACTTC
TRBV5-1	15	.	TRBJ1-3	.	CASIPGPNSGNTIYF	TGCGCCAGCATCCCCGGGCCGAACTCTGGAAACACCATATATTTT
TRBV5-1	16	.	TRBJ2-2	TRBD1	CASTPPGTGATGELFF	TGCGCCAGCACGCCTCCCGGGACAGGGGCCACCGGGGAGCTGTTTTTT
TRBV6-1	14	.	TRBJ2-5	TRBD1	CASSDSGGRETQYF	TGTGCCAGCAGCGATTCAGGGGGCCGAGAGACCCAGTACTTC
TRBV5-6	14	.	TRBJ1-5	.	CASSLGQFNQPQHF	TGTGCCAGCAGCTTGGGGCAGTTCAATCAGCCCCAGCATTTT
TRBV7-9	15	.	TRBJ2-1	TRBD2	CASTLGLGGGDEQFF	TGTGCCAGCACATTGGGACTAGGGGGTGGGGATGAGCAGTTCTTC
TRBV2	15	.	TRBJ2-3	TRBD2	CASSVPTSGGDTQYF	TGTGCCAGCAGTGTTCCGACTAGCGGTGGCGATACGCAGTATTTT
TRBV7-8	13	.	TRBJ2-7	.	CASSSTQSGEQYF	TGTGCCAGCAGTTCTACACAGTCGGGCGAGCAGTACTTC
TRBV5-6	15	.	TRBJ1-1	.	CASSFLDGKNTEAFF	TGTGCCAGCAGCTTCCTAGACGGAAAGAACACTGAAGCTTTCTTT
TRBV5-5	11	.	TRBJ1-2	.	CASSPGTGYTF	TGTGCCAGCAGCCCCGGGACCGGCTACACCTTC
TRBV10-3	14	once	TRBJ2-3	.	CAISVGRHTDTQYF	TGTGCCATCAGTGTCGGCAGACACACAGATACGCAGTATTTT
TRBV6-1	13	.	TRBJ2-7	.	CASSDPSSYEQYF	TGTGCCAGCAGTGACCCGAGCTCCTACGAGCAGTACTTC
TRBV7-2	14	.	TRBJ2-6	.	CASSLVPRANVLTF	TGTGCCAGCAGCTTAGTTCCTAGGGCCAACGTCCTGACTTTC
TRBV5-1	13	.	TRBJ2-2	.	CASSLELGGELFF	TGCGCCAGCAGCTTGGAATTGGGCGGGGAGCTGTTTTTT